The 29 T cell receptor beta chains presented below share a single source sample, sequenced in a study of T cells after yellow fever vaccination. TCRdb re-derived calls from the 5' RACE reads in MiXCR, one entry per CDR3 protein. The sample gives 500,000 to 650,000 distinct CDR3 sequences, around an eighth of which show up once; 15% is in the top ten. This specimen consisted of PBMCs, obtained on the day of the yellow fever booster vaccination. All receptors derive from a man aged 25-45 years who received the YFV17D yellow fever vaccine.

The CDR3 here is CASSFNPETGSLKDTQYF. For the CDR3, the DNA is TGTGCCAGCAGTTTCAACCCTGAGACAGGCAGCTTGAAAGATACGCAGTATTTT. The V gene is TRBV28, the J gene TRBJ2-3; possibly TRBD1 for D (6 bases). The CDR3 extends over 18 amino acids. CDR1 and CDR2 from the germline V gene are MDHEN and SYDVKM. V was clipped by 3 bases and J by 5 bases, with 24 bases between them.

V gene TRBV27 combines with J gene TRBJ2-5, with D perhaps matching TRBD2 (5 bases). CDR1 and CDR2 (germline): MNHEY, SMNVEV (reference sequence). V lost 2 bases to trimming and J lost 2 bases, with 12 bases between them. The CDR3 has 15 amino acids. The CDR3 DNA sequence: TGTGCCAGCAGTTTAGAGGCGGGCTTACAAGAGACCCAGTACTTC. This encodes CASSLEAGLQETQYF.

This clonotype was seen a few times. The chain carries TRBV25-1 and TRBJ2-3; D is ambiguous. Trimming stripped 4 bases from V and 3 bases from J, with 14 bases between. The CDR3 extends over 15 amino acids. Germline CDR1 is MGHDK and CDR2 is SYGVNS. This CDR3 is CASSGILGRTDTQYF. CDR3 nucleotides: TGTGCCAGCAGTGGGATATTGGGTAGGACAGATACGCAGTATTTT.

The CDR3, as DNA: TGTGCCAGCAGCCCCGTGGGCGGCATTCAGTACTTC. Amino acids: CASSPVGGIQYF. V is TRBV7-2 and J is TRBJ2-4; D is uncertain. Germline CDR1 and CDR2: SGHTA and FQGNSA. Trimming shortened V by 5 bases and J by 9 bases, and 11 bases separated the two germline ends. The CDR3 has 12 amino acids.

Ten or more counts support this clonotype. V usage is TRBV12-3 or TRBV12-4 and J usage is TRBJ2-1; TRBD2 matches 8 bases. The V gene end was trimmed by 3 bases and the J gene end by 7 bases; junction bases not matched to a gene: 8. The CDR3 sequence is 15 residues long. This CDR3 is CASSLGLAGSNEQFF. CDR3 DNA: TGTGCCAGCAGTTTGGGTCTAGCGGGTTCTAATGAGCAGTTCTTC.

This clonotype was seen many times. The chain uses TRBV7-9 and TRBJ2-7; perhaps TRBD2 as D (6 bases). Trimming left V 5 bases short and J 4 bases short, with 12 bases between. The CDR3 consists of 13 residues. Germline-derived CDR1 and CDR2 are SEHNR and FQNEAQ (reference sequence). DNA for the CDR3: TGTGCCAGCAGCCCTGGGACTCCTTACGAGCAGTACTTC. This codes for CASSPGTPYEQYF.

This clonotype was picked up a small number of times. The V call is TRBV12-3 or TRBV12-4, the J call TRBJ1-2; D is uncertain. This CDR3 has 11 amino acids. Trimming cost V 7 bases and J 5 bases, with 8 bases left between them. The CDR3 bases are TGTGCCAGCATGGAGGGTTATGGCTACACCTTC. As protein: CASMEGYGYTF.

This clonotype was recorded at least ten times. The CDR3 coding sequence is TGTGCCAGCAGTTCGACAGGGGGCCCAGAGACCCAGTACTTC. As protein: CASSSTGGPETQYF. The chain links TRBV6-5 to TRBJ2-5; 10 nucleotides agree with TRBD1. The trim removed 4 bases at V and 4 bases at J, leaving 3 bases unmatched. Germline CDR1 reads MNHEY; CDR2 reads SVGAGI. CDR3 size: 14 residues.

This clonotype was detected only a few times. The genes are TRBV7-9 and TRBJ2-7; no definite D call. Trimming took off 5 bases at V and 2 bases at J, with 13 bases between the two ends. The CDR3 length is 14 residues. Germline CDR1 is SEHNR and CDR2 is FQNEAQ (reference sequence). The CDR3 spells CASSHLTDPYEQYF. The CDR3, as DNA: TGTGCCAGCAGCCACCTGACGGATCCCTACGAGCAGTACTTC.

The CDR3 DNA follows: TGCAGCGTTGACCTCCGCCTTCACACAGATACGCAGTATTTT. Encoded protein: CSVDLRLHTDTQYF. The chain carries TRBV29-1 and TRBJ2-3; D not certain. From germline, CDR1 is SQVTM and CDR2 ANQGSEA. Trimming removed 3 bases from V and 2 bases from J, with 12 bases in between. This CDR3 has 14 amino acids.

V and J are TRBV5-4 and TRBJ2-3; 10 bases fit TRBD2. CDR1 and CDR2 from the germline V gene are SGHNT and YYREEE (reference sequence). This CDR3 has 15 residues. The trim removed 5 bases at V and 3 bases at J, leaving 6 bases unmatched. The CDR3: CASRSGTSVTDTQYF. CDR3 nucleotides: TGTGCCAGCAGATCCGGGACTAGCGTGACAGATACGCAGTATTTT.

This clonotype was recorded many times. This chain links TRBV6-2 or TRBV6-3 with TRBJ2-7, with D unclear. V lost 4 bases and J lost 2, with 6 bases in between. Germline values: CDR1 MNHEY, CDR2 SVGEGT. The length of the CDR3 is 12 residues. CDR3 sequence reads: CASSSSAYEQYF. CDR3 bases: TGTGCCAGCAGTTCTTCAGCCTACGAGCAGTACTTC.

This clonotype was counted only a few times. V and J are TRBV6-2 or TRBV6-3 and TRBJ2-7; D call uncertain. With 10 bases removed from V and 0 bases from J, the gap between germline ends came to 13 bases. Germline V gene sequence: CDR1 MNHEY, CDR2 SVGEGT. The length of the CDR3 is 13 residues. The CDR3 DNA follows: TGTGCCACCAAGGGTGGAAGCTCCTACGAGCAGTACTTC. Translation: CATKGGSSYEQYF.

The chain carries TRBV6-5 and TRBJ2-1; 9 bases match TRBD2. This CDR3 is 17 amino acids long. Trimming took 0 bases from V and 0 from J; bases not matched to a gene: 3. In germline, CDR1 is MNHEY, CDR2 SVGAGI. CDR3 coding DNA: TGTGCCAGCAGTTACTCGGGTAGCGGGGGCTCCTACAATGAGCAGTTCTTC. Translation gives CASSYSGSGGSYNEQFF.

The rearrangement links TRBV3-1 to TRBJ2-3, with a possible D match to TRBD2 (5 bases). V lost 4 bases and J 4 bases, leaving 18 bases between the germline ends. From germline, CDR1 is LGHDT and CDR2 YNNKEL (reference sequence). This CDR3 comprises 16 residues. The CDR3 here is CASSPFVAPLPDTQYF. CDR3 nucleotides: TGTGCCAGCAGCCCCTTCGTAGCGCCGCTCCCAGATACGCAGTATTTT.

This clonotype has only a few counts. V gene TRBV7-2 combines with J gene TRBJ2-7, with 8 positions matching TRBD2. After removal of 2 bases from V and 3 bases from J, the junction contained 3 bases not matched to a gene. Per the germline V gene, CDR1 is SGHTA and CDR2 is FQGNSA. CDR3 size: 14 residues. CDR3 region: CASSLPAGVYEQYF. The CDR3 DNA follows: TGTGCCAGCAGCTTACCAGCGGGAGTCTACGAGCAGTACTTC.

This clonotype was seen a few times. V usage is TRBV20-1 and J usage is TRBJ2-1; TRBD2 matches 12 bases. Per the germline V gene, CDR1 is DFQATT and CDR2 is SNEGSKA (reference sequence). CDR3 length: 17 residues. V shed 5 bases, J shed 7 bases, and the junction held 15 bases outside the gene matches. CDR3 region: CSAYNGLAGPRGNEQFF. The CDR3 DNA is TGCAGTGCTTACAATGGACTAGCGGGACCAAGAGGTAATGAGCAGTTCTTC.

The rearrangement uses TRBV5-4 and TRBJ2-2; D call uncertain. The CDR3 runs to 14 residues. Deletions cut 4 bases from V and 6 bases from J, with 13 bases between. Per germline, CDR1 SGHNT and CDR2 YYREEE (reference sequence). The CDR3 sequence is CASSPKGVAGELFF. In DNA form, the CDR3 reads TGTGCCAGCAGCCCGAAGGGTGTTGCCGGGGAGCTGTTTTTT.

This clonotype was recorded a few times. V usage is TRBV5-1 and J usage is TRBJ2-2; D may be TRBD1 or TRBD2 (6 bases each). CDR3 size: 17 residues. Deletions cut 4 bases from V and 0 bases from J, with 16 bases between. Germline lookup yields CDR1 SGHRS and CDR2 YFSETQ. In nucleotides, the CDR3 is TGCGCCAGCAGCCCCTACGGGGGACAACCGAACACCGGGGAGCTGTTTTTT. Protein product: CASSPYGGQPNTGELFF.

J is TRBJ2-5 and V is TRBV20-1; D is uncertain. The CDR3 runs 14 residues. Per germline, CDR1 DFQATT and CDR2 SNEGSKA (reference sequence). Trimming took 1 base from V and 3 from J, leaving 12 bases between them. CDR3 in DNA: TGCAGTGCTAGAGTACTGCGTTTCGAAGAGACCCAGTACTTC. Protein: CSARVLRFEETQYF.

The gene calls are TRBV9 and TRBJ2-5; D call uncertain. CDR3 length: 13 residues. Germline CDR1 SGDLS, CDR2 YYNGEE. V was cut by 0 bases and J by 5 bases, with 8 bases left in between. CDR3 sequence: CASSVGGAETQYF. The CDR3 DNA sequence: TGTGCCAGCAGCGTAGGAGGCGCGGAGACCCAGTACTTC.

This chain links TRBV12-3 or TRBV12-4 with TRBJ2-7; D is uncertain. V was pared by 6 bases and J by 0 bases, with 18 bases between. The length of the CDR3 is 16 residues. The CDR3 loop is CASSRSDSRDSYEQYF. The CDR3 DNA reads TGTGCCAGCAGCCGATCGGATTCAAGGGACTCCTACGAGCAGTACTTC.

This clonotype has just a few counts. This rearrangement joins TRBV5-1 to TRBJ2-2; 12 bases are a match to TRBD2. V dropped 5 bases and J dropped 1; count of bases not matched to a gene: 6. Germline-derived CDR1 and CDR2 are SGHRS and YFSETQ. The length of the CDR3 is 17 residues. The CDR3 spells CASSYTTSGGNTGELFF. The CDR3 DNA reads TGCGCCAGCAGTTACACGACTAGCGGGGGGAACACCGGGGAGCTGTTTTTT. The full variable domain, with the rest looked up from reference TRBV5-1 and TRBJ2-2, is KAGVTQTPRYLIKTRGQQVTLSCSPISGHRSVSWYQQTPGQGLQFLFEYFSETQRNKGNFPGRFSGRQFSNSRSEMNVSTLELGDSALYLCASSYTTSGGNTGELFFGEGSRLTVL.

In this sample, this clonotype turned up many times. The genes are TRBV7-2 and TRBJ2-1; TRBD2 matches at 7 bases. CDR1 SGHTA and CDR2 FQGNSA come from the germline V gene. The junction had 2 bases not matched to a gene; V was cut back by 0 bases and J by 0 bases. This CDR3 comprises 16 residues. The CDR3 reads CASSLAGLSSYNEQFF. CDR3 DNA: TGTGCCAGCAGCTTAGCGGGACTAAGCTCCTACAATGAGCAGTTCTTC.

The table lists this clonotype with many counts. CDR3 region: CASSSPLRDTQYF. CDR3 nucleotide sequence: TGTGCCAGCAGCTCCCCCCTCCGGGATACGCAGTATTTT. The rearrangement links TRBV7-8 to TRBJ2-3; no firm D call. This CDR3 has 13 residues. Germline V CDR1 and CDR2: SGHVS, FQNEAQ. The germline V and J ends were trimmed by 4 bases and 6 bases, with 11 bases remaining between them.

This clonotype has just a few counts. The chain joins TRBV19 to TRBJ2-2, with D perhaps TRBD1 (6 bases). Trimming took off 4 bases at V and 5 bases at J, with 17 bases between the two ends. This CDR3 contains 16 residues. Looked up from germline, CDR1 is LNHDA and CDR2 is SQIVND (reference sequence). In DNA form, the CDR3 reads TGTGCCAGTAGTAGACGGGCACAGGGCGGAACCGGGGAGCTGTTTTTT. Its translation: CASSRRAQGGTGELFF. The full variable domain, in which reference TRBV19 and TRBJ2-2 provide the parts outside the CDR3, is DGGITQSPKYLFRKEGQNVTLSCEQNLNHDAMYWYRQDPGQGLRLIYYSQIVNDFQKGDIAEGYSVSREKKESFPLTVTSAQKNPTAFYLCASSRRAQGGTGELFFGEGSRLTVL.

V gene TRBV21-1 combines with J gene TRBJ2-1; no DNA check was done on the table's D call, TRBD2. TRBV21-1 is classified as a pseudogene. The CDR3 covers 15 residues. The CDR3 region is CATKRASGRVGEQFF. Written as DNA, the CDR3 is TGTGCCACGAAGAGGGCTAGCGGGAGGGTAGGCGAGCAGTTCTTC.

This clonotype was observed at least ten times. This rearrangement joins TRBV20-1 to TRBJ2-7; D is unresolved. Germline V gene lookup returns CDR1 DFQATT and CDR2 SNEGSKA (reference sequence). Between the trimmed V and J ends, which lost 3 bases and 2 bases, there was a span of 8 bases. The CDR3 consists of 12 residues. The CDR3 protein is CSASPNTYEQYF. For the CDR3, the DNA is TGCAGTGCTAGTCCGAACACCTACGAGCAGTACTTC.

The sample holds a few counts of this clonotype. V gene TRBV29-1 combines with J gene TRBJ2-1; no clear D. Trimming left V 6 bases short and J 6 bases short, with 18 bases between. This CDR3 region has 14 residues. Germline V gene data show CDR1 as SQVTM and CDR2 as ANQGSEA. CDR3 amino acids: CSVAGIRDINEQFF. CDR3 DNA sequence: TGCAGCGTAGCTGGTATTCGCGATATCAATGAGCAGTTCTTC.